This TCR beta chain was retrieved from a study of T cell changes during pregnancy in multiple sclerosis. Using immunoSEQ multiplex PCR, the repertoire was profiled, and TCRdb retains in-frame clones only, with some absent. The profile shows tens of thousands of clones, approximately 89% of them singletons. CDR1 is SGHVS and CDR2 is FQNEAQ in the germline V gene. V lost 2 bases to trimming and J lost 0 bases, with 16 bases between them. The CDR3 is 17 amino acids. This rearrangement joins TRBV7-8 to TRBJ1-2, with D maybe TRBD1 (6 bases). The specimen comprised peripheral blood, sampled in the first trimester of pregnancy. This receptor was taken from a female donor with multiple sclerosis, enrolled in a pregnancy study. DNA for the CDR3: TGTGCCAGCAGCTTACTTGGCAGGGGTAAAGCTAACTATGGCTACACCTTC. It encodes CASSLLGRGKANYGYTF.